These 14 T cell receptor beta chains were all obtained from the same sample, sequenced in a study of cytotoxic CD8 clonotypes in ibrutinib-treated CLL. TCRdb's copy holds only in-frame clones and misses some; the assay was immunoSEQ multiplex PCR. Of about 84,000 clones listed, around 84% are singletons. The specimen comprised PBMCs, sampled before ibrutinib treatment. These receptors were taken from a human donor with chronic lymphocytic leukemia.

J is TRBJ1-1 and V is TRBV21-1; the tabulated D call, TRBD1, remains unverified against the DNA. TRBV21-1 is marked as a pseudogene. The CDR3 is 15 amino acids. CDR3 sequence reads: CASRSRGGAGTEAFF. The CDR3 bases are TGTGCCAGCAGGTCAAGAGGGGGCGCGGGCACTGAAGCTTTCTTT.

The chain couples TRBV5-6 to TRBJ2-7, with D possibly TRBD1 on 5 matching bases. The CDR3 length is 16 residues. V was cut by 3 bases and J by 0 bases, with 16 bases left in between. Germline V gene data show CDR1 as SGHDT and CDR2 as YYEEEE. In DNA, the CDR3 is TGTGCCAGCAGCTCGACACCCTGGGGCCTCTCCTACGAGCAGTACTTC. It yields the protein CASSSTPWGLSYEQYF. Complete variable domain (other parts from reference TRBV5-6 and TRBJ2-7): DAGVTQSPTHLIKTRGQQVTLRCSPKSGHDTVSWYQQALGQGPQFIFQYYEEEERQRGNFPDRFSGHQFPNYSSELNVNALLLGDSALYLCASSSTPWGLSYEQYFGPGTRLTVT.

This chain connects TRBV6-6 to TRBJ2-4, with 8 bases matching TRBD1. The CDR3 consists of 13 residues. V lost 7 bases, J lost 8 bases, and 7 bases stayed unmatched. Looked up from germline, CDR1 is MNHNY and CDR2 is SVGAGI (reference sequence). CDR3 loop: CASIGTGHHIQYF. CDR3 DNA sequence: TGTGCCAGCATCGGGACAGGTCACCACATTCAGTACTTC.

This clone has only a few counts. V gene TRBV11-2 combines with J gene TRBJ2-1; 7 bases fit TRBD2. The J segment lost 10 bases and the V segment lost 4 bases, leaving 1 base of the junction unmatched. The CDR3 is 11 residues long. Germline assignment: CDR1 SGHAT and CDR2 FQNNGV. CDR3 DNA sequence: TGTGCCAGCAGCTACGGGGGGGAGCAGTTCTTC. This sequence encodes CASSYGGEQFF.

V usage is TRBV6-4 and J usage is TRBJ2-1; 7 bases agree with TRBD2. V shed 9 bases, J shed 5 bases, and the junction held 10 bases outside the gene matches. The CDR3 consists of 14 residues. Germline-derived CDR1 and CDR2 are MRHNA and SNTAGT. The CDR3 region has the DNA TGTGCCAGTTCACGGGAGGTATCCCACAATGAGCAGTTCTTC. It is translated as CASSREVSHNEQFF.

Here the CDR3 DNA reads TGCAGCGGCATCGGGGGGACGGACTATGGCTACACCTTC. This sequence encodes CSGIGGTDYGYTF. V usage is TRBV29-1 and J usage is TRBJ1-2; perhaps TRBD1 as D (5 bases). V lost 7 bases to trimming and J lost 3 bases, with 15 bases between them. CDR3 length: 13 residues. Germline V CDR1 and CDR2: SQVTM, ANQGSEA.

This chain uses TRBV27 with TRBJ2-1, with D perhaps TRBD1 or TRBD2 (5 bases each). V was cut by 0 bases and J by 3 bases, with 12 bases left in between. From germline, CDR1 is MNHEY and CDR2 SMNVEV (reference sequence). The CDR3 runs to 16 residues. As DNA, the CDR3 is TGTGCCAGCAGTTTATCGTCAGGGACCCTCTACAATGAGCAGTTCTTC. It is translated as CASSLSSGTLYNEQFF.

The V and J genes are TRBV4-3 and TRBJ1-2, with D perhaps TRBD1 (6 bases). V gave up 0 bases and J gave up 5 bases, with 19 bases separating them. Germline V lookup: CDR1 LGHNA, CDR2 YSLEER. This CDR3 has 17 amino acids. This CDR3 reads CASSQEPGTISSYGYTF. DNA of the CDR3: TGCGCCAGCAGCCAAGAGCCGGGGACAATCAGCTCGTATGGCTACACCTTC.

V gene TRBV19 combines with J gene TRBJ2-7; either TRBD1 or TRBD2 may supply D (5 bases each). The CDR3 spans 12 residues. The V and J ends lost 11 bases and 7 bases respectively, with 18 bases between them. Per the germline V gene, CDR1 is LNHDA and CDR2 is SQIVND (reference sequence). The CDR3 region is CACGTNPWEQYF. Written as DNA, the CDR3 is TGTGCCTGTGGGACCAACCCTTGGGAGCAGTACTTC.

This clone came up once. The J gene is TRBJ2-5, the V gene TRBV5-1, with a possible D match to TRBD2 (5 bases). Germline CDR1 and CDR2: SGHRS and YFSETQ. The CDR3 covers 14 residues. V lost 0 bases and J 5 bases, leaving 11 bases between the germline ends. The CDR3: CASSLAMEAETQYF. In DNA form, the CDR3 reads TGCGCCAGCAGCTTGGCCATGGAGGCTGAGACCCAGTACTTC. Combining the CDR3 with reference TRBV5-1 and TRBJ2-5 gives the whole variable domain KAGVTQTPRYLIKTRGQQVTLSCSPISGHRSVSWYQQTPGQGLQFLFEYFSETQRNKGNFPGRFSGRQFSNSRSEMNVSTLELGDSALYLCASSLAMEAETQYFGPGTRLLVL.

This clone has a count of ten or more. The chain couples TRBV2 to TRBJ2-7, with a tentative D call TRBD2 (5 bases). V shed 2 bases and J shed 1 base, with 18 bases lying between them. Per germline, CDR1 SNHLY and CDR2 FYNNEI. The CDR3 sequence is 17 residues long. The DNA of the CDR3 is TGTGCCAGCAGTGAAATAGGTAGGACTGAGTATTCCTACGAGCAGTACTTC. Translating it yields CASSEIGRTEYSYEQYF.

This chain uses TRBV9 with TRBJ1-4, with 11 bases that match TRBD1. The V gene's germline CDR1 is SGDLS and CDR2 YYNGEE. The CDR3 extends over 15 amino acids. Trimming took 2 bases from V and 7 from J; bases not matched to a gene: 4. The CDR3 nucleotides read TGTGCCAGCAGCGTCCGGGACAGGGGGAGTGAAAAACTGTTTTTT. Translated, it gives CASSVRDRGSEKLFF. The full variable domain, its missing parts supplied by reference TRBV9 and TRBJ1-4, is DSGVTQTPKHLITATGQRVTLRCSPRSGDLSVYWYQQSLDQGLQFLIQYYNGEERAKGNILERFSAQQFPDLHSELNLSSLELGDSALYFCASSVRDRGSEKLFFGSGTQLSVL.

V gene TRBV29-1 combines with J gene TRBJ1-1; 8 nucleotides align to TRBD1. With V trimmed by 0 bases and J by 5 bases, 5 bases remained unmatched. The CDR3 totals 14 residues. CDR1 and CDR2 (germline): SQVTM, ANQGSEA. The CDR3: CSVEDPGGRTEAFF. The CDR3 nucleotides read TGCAGCGTTGAAGACCCAGGGGGCCGGACTGAAGCTTTCTTT.

The gene calls are TRBV7-2 and TRBJ1-5, with 7 nucleotides matching TRBD1. V lost 5 bases to trimming and J lost 4 bases; unmatched junction nucleotides: 11. The CDR3 sequence is 16 residues long. Germline lookup yields CDR1 SGHTA and CDR2 FQGNSA. As DNA, the CDR3 is TGTGCCAGCAGCCCTCAGTCAGGGACAGTGAATCAGCCCCAGCATTTT. Translating it yields CASSPQSGTVNQPQHF.